The sequence of this T cell receptor beta chain was determined in a study of T cell responses to AZD1222 COVID-19 vaccine (dated by TCRdb to the early 2020s). At the level of the whole study: TCR sequencing was performed for about 250 trial participants, of whom 200 to 210 were given two doses of AZD1222 and around 25 were given two doses of MenACWY control vaccine. Enrollment into the trials was organized by age into subgroups of 18-55, 56-69 and 70-plus years, and those subgroups contained 148, 28 and 57 TCR-sequenced participants, respectively. Findings and caveats that apply to the study as a whole: After two AZD1222 doses, spike-specific TCR breadth and depth were significantly higher than at day 0 and than in MenACWY recipients. Epitopes outside the regions mutated in the B.1.351 and B.1.1.7 variants were reportedly recognized by nearly half of the unique spike-specific TCRs. Conclusions about previously exposed vaccinees are limited because only five to seven AZD1222 recipients were SARS-CoV-2 seropositive at baseline. Because no samples from the day 14 peak response were available, repertoires could be characterized only after the peak T cell response. The vaccine-associated CD4 TCRs covered the entire spike protein, and the dominant responses fell in regions 160-218 and 743-854. Most participants were white British and females outnumbered males, and the authors suggested that clonal diversity may have been underestimated. In the small 56-69-year group, the increase in depth fell short of significance, most likely because of low power.

On this clone itself: This clone's antigen is unknown. Base qualities are not at hand, and no much larger clone is one base apart.

The CDR3 regions of human TCRbeta chains were subjected to immunosequencing. Turning to the authors' computational methods: TCRs in the repertoires were compared against a reference library of SARS-CoV-2-specific TCRs that had been generated with the MIRA antigen-specificity platform. Breadth was defined as the fraction of unique TCRs that were SARS-CoV-2-associated. Depth was defined as the fraction of total T cells that were SARS-CoV-2-associated. Using the MIRA data, each spike-specific TCR was assigned both to the spike region to which the TCR was reactive and to a CD4 or CD8 class. Log10-transformed breadth and depth values were compared by one-way ANOVA with Sidak's multiple comparisons tests. In TCRdb, the immuneACCESS table is reduced to in-frame sequences with V and J assigned. These tables do not hold every clone; where another copy was compared, an unresolved V gene accounts for under half, and the others remain unexplained. Clonal size and the V and J genes are those of that table, whereas D and trimming came from the DNA. The sample table shows around 150,000 clones, and approximately 85% are seen once. The leading ten clones occupy 7.9% of the sample.

In the paper's terms, the time point label means: about 28 days (+/-7) after the second vaccine dose. The treatment or condition label, read with the paper, signifies: meningococcal conjugate vaccine given as trial control. The vaccinee samples were drawn from two UK trials, COV001 and COV002, one of which was a single-blind randomized controlled phase 2/3 trial testing AZD1222 (ChAdOx1 nCoV-19) in healthy adults. For TCRbeta chain sequencing, PBMC samples were collected from trial participants at day 0 and at day 28 after the second dose. The sequencing used peripheral blood, collected 28 days after the second dose of the MenACWY control vaccine. The TCR originated in an adult who received the MenACWY meningococcal vaccine as a control.

CDR3 reads: CASSAQGRGNQPQHF. The DNA sequence is as follows: TGTGCCAGCAGTGCACAGGGGAGGGGTAATCAGCCCCAGCATTTT. The chain links TRBV27 with TRBJ1-5; 7 central nucleotides agree with TRBD1. Trimming leaves V shorter by 5 bases and J shorter by 4 bases, with the junction holding 8 bases beyond the gene matches. CDR1 is given as MNHEY and CDR2 as SMNVEV, both from the germline V gene (reference sequence). The CDR3 numbers 15 residues from cysteine through phenylalanine. The read is trimmed to its CDR3 DNA, 45 bases read in frame from base 1.